This T cell receptor beta chain comes out of a study of blood T cell repertoires in COVID-19. Overall study: Acute-phase and convalescent COVID-19 samples originated in the United States, Italy and Spain.

Germline trimming cut 4 bases from V and 0 bases from J; bases unmatched to any gene: 8. The length of the CDR3 is 17 residues. From germline, CDR1 is LGHNA and CDR2 YSLEER. How the authors handled the data: Amplification of reference gene primers provided the estimated nucleated cell counts. This table comes from immunoSEQ multiplex PCR, and its TCRdb copy is limited to in-frame clones, with some not included. The V and J calls and clone size come from that table; D and trimming were worked out from the DNA. Of just over 70,000 clones listed, about 80% are singletons. Sequenced sample: peripheral blood. The chain links TRBV4-3 to TRBJ2-2; 7 nucleotides line up with TRBD2. The receptor comes from a man in his 70s who had recovered from COVID-19. CDR3 region: CASSPMPSGANTGELFF. The CDR3 DNA reads TGCGCCAGCAGCCCCATGCCTAGCGGAGCGAACACCGGGGAGCTGTTTTTT.